This entry lists 32 T cell receptor beta chains sequenced from one sample in a study of blood T cell repertoires in COVID-19. Profiled with immunoSEQ multiplex PCR; TCRdb holds only in-frame clones, not every one. Here the sample spans about 120,000 clones, roughly nine tenths being singletons. The source material was peripheral blood. The receptors come from a man in his 70s who had recovered from COVID-19.

This clone was counted a single time. V and J are TRBV3-1 (or the pseudogene TRBV3-2) and TRBJ1-2; D is perhaps TRBD1 (6 bases). Trimming took 0 bases from V and 5 from J, leaving 16 bases between them. Per the germline V gene, CDR1 is LGHDT and CDR2 is YNNKEL (reference sequence). The CDR3 has 16 amino acids. For the CDR3, the DNA is TGTGCCAGCAGCCAAGAAGACAGGCTGCTCGGATATGGCTACACCTTC. It translates to CASSQEDRLLGYGYTF.

J is TRBJ1-2 and V is TRBV7-9; 9 positions agree with TRBD1. Germline V gene lookup returns CDR1 SEHNR and CDR2 FQNEAQ (reference sequence). Losses at the gene ends were 4 bases for V and 4 bases for J; bases not matched to a gene: 7. The CDR3 extends over 15 amino acids. CDR3 coding DNA: TGTGCCAGCAGCTCCACGGACAGGGGATCCTATGGCTACACCTTC. Protein product: CASSSTDRGSYGYTF.

The chain is built from TRBV7-9 and TRBJ1-2; 9 bases fit TRBD1. CDR1 SEHNR and CDR2 FQNEAQ come from the germline V gene (reference sequence). Losses at the gene ends were 5 bases for V and 4 bases for J; bases not matched to a gene: 5. The CDR3 is 14 residues long. The DNA for the CDR3 is TGTGCCAGCAGCCTAGGGACAGGGACCTATGGCTACACCTTC. It encodes CASSLGTGTYGYTF.

This chain uses TRBV23-1 with TRBJ2-7; TRBD2 agrees at 9 bases. TRBV23-1 is assigned to the ORF class and has an uncertain function. CDR3 size: 13 residues. The ends lost 6 bases at V and 4 bases at J; junction bases unmatched: 4. CDR3 in DNA: TGCGCCAGCAGGACTAGCGGAAAATACGAGCAGTACTTC. Translation gives CASRTSGKYEQYF.

This clone was observed once. This sample includes further DNA sequences coding for the same CDR3. The V and J genes are TRBV5-4 and TRBJ2-3; D not resolved. Germline V lookup: CDR1 SGHNT, CDR2 YYREEE (reference sequence). Trimming left V 1 base short and J 0 bases short, with 15 bases between. The length of the CDR3 is 17 residues. As DNA, the CDR3 is TGTGCCAGCAGCTTGTCGGTTGCGGTAACTAGCACAGATACGCAGTATTTT. It codes for CASSLSVAVTSTDTQYF.

The chain is built from TRBV6-2 or TRBV6-3 and TRBJ1-4; D remains ambiguous. The CDR3 consists of 15 residues. Germline loops: CDR1 MNHEY, CDR2 SVGEGT. Trimming took off 5 bases at V and 0 bases at J, with 10 bases between the two ends. DNA for the CDR3: TGTGCCAGCAGTCGAACTTATGCAACTAATGAAAAACTGTTTTTT. This codes for CASSRTYATNEKLFF.

The chain recombines TRBV27 with TRBJ1-5; possibly TRBD1 for D (5 bases). Germline V gene sequence: CDR1 MNHEY, CDR2 SMNVEV (reference sequence). Trimming stripped 5 bases from V and 0 bases from J, with 11 bases between. The CDR3 contains 15 residues. The chain's CDR3 is CASSDNRISNQPQHF. In nucleotides, the CDR3 is TGTGCCAGCAGTGACAACAGGATTAGCAATCAGCCCCAGCATTTT.

The chain is built from TRBV28 and TRBJ2-7; 11 bases are a match to TRBD1. The CDR3 covers 15 residues. V dropped 5 bases and J dropped 9; count of bases not matched to a gene: 12. Germline CDR1 and CDR2: MDHEN and SYDVKM. CDR3 sequence reads: CASSRPPGQGEAQYF. CDR3 nucleotide sequence: TGTGCCAGCAGTCGACCCCCGGGACAGGGGGAGGCGCAGTACTTC.

This clone has only one observation. The chain carries TRBV27 and TRBJ2-2; D gene uncertain. The CDR3 runs to 14 residues. In germline, CDR1 is MNHEY, CDR2 SMNVEV (reference sequence). The V and J ends lost 0 bases and 1 base respectively, with 3 bases between them. The CDR3, as DNA: TGTGCCAGCAGTTTATCTAGGAACACCGGGGAGCTGTTTTTT. Translated, it gives CASSLSRNTGELFF.

This clone was detected once. This sequence joins TRBV6-6 and TRBJ2-1; 10 bases match TRBD2. Per germline, CDR1 MNHNY and CDR2 SVGAGI (reference sequence). The CDR3 is 16 residues long. J was trimmed by 1 base and V by 4 bases; bases with no gene match: 4. The CDR3 loop reads CASSSSSGGSYNEQFF. The CDR3 DNA sequence: TGTGCCAGCAGTTCTTCTAGCGGGGGTTCCTACAATGAGCAGTTCTTC.

The chain couples TRBV28 to TRBJ2-7; D perhaps matches TRBD1 (6 bases). The CDR3 length is 16 residues. V was cut by 1 base and J by 0 bases, with 13 bases left in between. Germline assignment: CDR1 MDHEN and CDR2 SYDVKM. DNA of the CDR3: TGTGCCAGCAGTTTATTGGGGGCCCCAAGCTCCTACGAGCAGTACTTC. Amino acid sequence: CASSLLGAPSSYEQYF.

This rearrangement joins TRBV27 to TRBJ1-2; 7 bases line up with TRBD1. The V and J ends lost 7 bases and 4 bases, in that order; junction bases with no gene match: 6. CDR3 length: 13 amino acids. Germline lookup yields CDR1 MNHEY and CDR2 SMNVEV (reference sequence). The CDR3 protein is CASTSGDSYGYTF. The CDR3 DNA reads TGTGCCAGCACCTCGGGGGACAGCTATGGCTACACCTTC.

This clone was seen many times. The V and J genes are TRBV18 and TRBJ1-4; D gene ambiguous. Trimming took off 3 bases at V and 4 bases at J, with 6 bases between the two ends. CDR3 length: 13 amino acids. Germline V gene lookup returns CDR1 KGHSH and CDR2 LQKENI. The CDR3 DNA follows: TGTGCCAGCTCACCGCGGGGTAATGAAAAACTGTTTTTT. This translates into CASSPRGNEKLFF.

This rearrangement joins TRBV5-6 to TRBJ1-4, with 11 bases lining up with TRBD1. CDR1 is SGHDT, CDR2 YYEEEE, per germline. CDR3 size: 16 residues. V gave up 4 bases and J gave up 7 bases; unmatched junction bases: 9. CDR3 coding DNA: TGTGCCAGCAGCGACACGGACAGGGGGCCGGTTGAAAAACTGTTTTTT. Translating it yields CASSDTDRGPVEKLFF. Combining the CDR3 with reference TRBV5-6 and TRBJ1-4 gives the whole variable domain DAGVTQSPTHLIKTRGQQVTLRCSPKSGHDTVSWYQQALGQGPQFIFQYYEEEERQRGNFPDRFSGHQFPNYSSELNVNALLLGDSALYLCASSDTDRGPVEKLFFGSGTQLSVL.

This chain links TRBV5-1 with TRBJ2-5, with 8 bases aligning to TRBD1. Germline trimming cut 4 bases from V and 0 bases from J; bases unmatched to any gene: 5. Germline V gene sequence: CDR1 SGHRS, CDR2 YFSETQ. This CDR3 spans 15 amino acids. Here the CDR3 DNA reads TGCGCCAGCAGCCGGGGACAGGCCTACCAAGAGACCCAGTACTTC. Translated, it gives CASSRGQAYQETQYF.

This clone showed up just once. The CDR3 DNA reads as TGTGCCAGCAGAAGGACAGGTCTCTCCTACGAGCAGTACTTC. Translation: CASRRTGLSYEQYF. The chain couples TRBV28 to TRBJ2-7; 7 bases are a match to TRBD1. V shed 6 bases, J shed 0 bases, and the junction held 5 bases outside the gene matches. CDR3 size: 14 residues. Germline CDR1 is MDHEN and CDR2 is SYDVKM.

Here the CDR3 reads CASSLKRGHEQYF. In DNA form, the CDR3 reads TGTGCCAGCAGTTTAAAGCGCGGTCACGAGCAGTACTTC. This chain connects TRBV27 to TRBJ2-7; D is unclear. Germline CDR1 reads MNHEY; CDR2 reads SMNVEV (reference sequence). With 2 bases removed from V and 5 bases from J, the gap between germline ends came to 10 bases. The CDR3 consists of 13 residues.

The V call is TRBV10-3, the J call TRBJ2-6; D is unclear. Trimming stripped 10 bases from V and 0 bases from J, with 10 bases between. The CDR3 contains 14 residues. Germline CDR1 and CDR2: ENHRY and SYGVKD. CDR3 sequence reads: CATRGDSGANVLTF. CDR3 DNA sequence: TGTGCCACCCGAGGAGACTCTGGGGCCAACGTCCTGACTTTC.

The chain links TRBV5-1 to TRBJ2-7; 11 bases map to TRBD2. CDR3 size: 15 residues. The V segment lost 2 bases and the J segment 5 bases; nucleotides outside the gene matches: 6. The V gene's germline CDR1 is SGHRS and CDR2 YFSETQ. The CDR3 DNA reads as TGCGCCAGCAGCTTTCGACTAGCGGGGAACCACGAGCAGTACTTC. Translated: CASSFRLAGNHEQYF.

V and J are TRBV7-3 and TRBJ1-1; D gene ambiguous. The CDR3 covers 15 residues. Trimming cost V 2 bases and J 6 bases, with 16 bases left between them. Germline V gene lookup returns CDR1 SGHTA and CDR2 FQGTGA. The chain's CDR3 is CASSLYGFGDAEAFF. Written as DNA, the CDR3 is TGTGCCAGCAGCTTATATGGGTTCGGGGATGCTGAAGCTTTCTTT.

The chain carries TRBV30 and TRBJ1-1, with no clear D. V lost 2 bases and J 1 base, leaving 14 bases between the germline ends. Germline-derived CDR1 and CDR2 are GTSNPN and SVGIG (reference sequence). The CDR3 sequence is 15 residues long. CDR3 amino acids: CAWSPSWRGNTEAFF. DNA for the CDR3: TGTGCCTGGAGTCCCTCGTGGCGGGGGAACACTGAAGCTTTCTTT. The entire variable domain, with the rest obtained from reference TRBV30 and TRBJ1-1, is as follows: SQTIHQWPATLVQPVGSPLSLECTVEGTSNPNLYWYRQAAGRGLQLLFYSVGIGQISSEVPQNLSASRPQDRQFILSSKKLLLSDSGFYLCAWSPSWRGNTEAFFGQGTRLTVV.

The table lists this clone with a count of one. The chain is built from TRBV10-3 and TRBJ2-1; D possibly corresponds to TRBD2 (6 bases). The CDR3 spans 12 residues. V lost 2 bases, J lost 7 bases, and 6 bases lay in between. The germline gives CDR1 ENHRY, CDR2 SYGVKD. The CDR3: CAISEGRNEQFF. The CDR3 DNA reads TGTGCCATCAGTGAGGGGAGGAATGAGCAGTTCTTC.

The genes are TRBV21-1 and TRBJ2-5; TRBD1, the table's D call, lacks a check against the DNA. TRBV21-1 has pseudogene status. CDR3 length equals 14 residues. The DNA of the CDR3 is TGTGCCAGCAGCAAGGGCCAGGCGAAAGAGACCCAGTACTTC. It yields the protein CASSKGQAKETQYF.

The chain employs TRBV10-3 and TRBJ2-7; perhaps TRBD1 as D (6 bases). The CDR3 is made up of 15 amino acids. Germline V gene lookup returns CDR1 ENHRY and CDR2 SYGVKD. Trimming took 6 bases from V and 3 from J, leaving 18 bases between them. Written as DNA, the CDR3 is TGTGCCATCAGGGGGGAGACAGGAATTTTCTACGAGCAGTACTTC. Translating gives CAIRGETGIFYEQYF.

Many counts were recorded for this clone. The chain uses TRBV7-2 and TRBJ2-5; 7 bases line up with TRBD1. V was clipped by 4 bases and J by 0 bases; unmatched bases: 5. Per the germline V gene, CDR1 is SGHTA and CDR2 is FQGNSA. The CDR3 has 15 amino acids. The CDR3: CASSSGTVYQETQYF. Here the CDR3 DNA reads TGTGCCAGCAGCTCTGGGACAGTGTACCAAGAGACCCAGTACTTC.

This rearrangement joins TRBV28 to TRBJ2-5, with D possibly being TRBD2 (5 bases). Germline-derived CDR1 and CDR2 are MDHEN and SYDVKM. Trimming took 0 bases from V and 1 from J, leaving 9 bases between them. The CDR3 covers 15 residues. This chain's CDR3 is CASSLWGSSQETQYF. The CDR3 nucleotides are TGTGCCAGCAGTTTATGGGGGAGTTCCCAAGAGACCCAGTACTTC.

This chain connects TRBV27 to TRBJ2-2, with D tentatively TRBD1 (6 bases). Germline assignment: CDR1 MNHEY and CDR2 SMNVEV (reference sequence). The V end was cut by 4 bases, the J end by 6 bases, with 12 bases between. The CDR3 contains 14 residues. Written as DNA, the CDR3 is TGTGCCAGCAGTTGGGACAATTTCCCCGGGGAGCTGTTTTTT. Translating gives CASSWDNFPGELFF.

The chain joins TRBV11-2 to TRBJ1-4; TRBD1 is a possible D gene (5 bases). The ends were cut back, 1 base at V and 8 bases at J, with 8 bases in the middle. This CDR3 comprises 13 residues. CDR1 and CDR2 from the germline V gene are SGHAT and FQNNGV. CDR3 coding DNA: TGTGCCAGCAGCTTAGGGCAGGGAGAAAAACTGTTTTTT. Its translation is CASSLGQGEKLFF.

V gene TRBV4-2 combines with J gene TRBJ2-1, with 8 bases that match TRBD2. Germline V gene data show CDR1 as LGHNA and CDR2 as YNFKEQ. The junction had 11 bases not matched to a gene; V was cut back by 4 bases and J by 6 bases. The CDR3 length is 16 residues. Here the CDR3 DNA reads TGTGCCAGCAGCCGAGCGGCGGGAGGTACCTCCAATGAGCAGTTCTTC. Translating gives CASSRAAGGTSNEQFF.

This rearrangement joins TRBV5-5 to TRBJ2-7; the D gene is possibly TRBD1 (6 bases). Trimming removed 0 bases at V and 5 bases at J, with 9 bases between. The CDR3 loop spans 13 amino acids. Germline V lookup: CDR1 SGHKS, CDR2 YYEKEE (reference sequence). The CDR3 protein is CASSLDRADEQYF. The CDR3 coding sequence is TGTGCCAGCAGCTTGGACAGGGCCGACGAGCAGTACTTC.

The chain is built from TRBV11-3 and TRBJ2-3; D is unresolved. CDR1 is SGHNT and CDR2 is YENEEA in the germline V gene. This CDR3 contains 13 residues. V was trimmed by 5 bases and J by 1 base, leaving 7 bases between them. DNA of the CDR3: TGTGCCAGCAGCCTCCGCGGCACAGATACGCAGTATTTT. This sequence encodes CASSLRGTDTQYF. The full variable domain, in which reference TRBV11-3 and TRBJ2-3 provide the parts outside the CDR3, is EAGVVQSPRYKIIEKKQPVAFWCNPISGHNTLYWYLQNLGQGPELLIRYENEEAVDDSQLPKDRFSAERLKGVDSTLKIQPAELGDSAVYLCASSLRGTDTQYFGPGTRLTVL.

The chain employs TRBV6-5 and TRBJ1-1; 8 nucleotides align to TRBD1. The CDR3 contains 13 residues. Germline V gene lookup returns CDR1 MNHEY and CDR2 SVGAGI. J gave up 11 bases and V 6 bases, and 11 bases lay outside the gene matches. The CDR3 sequence: CASRTGTGVGAFF. The CDR3 bases are TGTGCCAGCAGGACGGGGACAGGCGTTGGGGCTTTCTTT.